This T cell receptor (beta chain) stems from a study of shared clonotypes between healthy human individuals. Broader study findings: It was anticipated that sequencing depth would influence how many clonotypes donors shared.

Across several immunoSEQ plates, the genomic DNA of each subset was split evenly. Some clones are missing from TCRdb's copy, which holds only in-frame ones; the method was immunoSEQ multiplex PCR. The profile shows about 450,000 clones, 79% of them singletons. About this clone itself: Its antigen is as yet unknown.

The CDR3 is 15 amino acids. V was clipped by 7 bases and J by 0 bases, with 14 bases between them. Germline CDR1 reads MDHEN; CDR2 reads SYDVKM. The clonotype originates from a woman aged 40 to 50 in good health. Some clones in this sample may be carry-over from other donors' samples. This chain joins TRBV28 and TRBJ2-3; weak D call: TRBD2 (6 bases). Input material: PBMCs. CDR3 in amino acids: CASTPPGTSTDTQYF. The CDR3 coding sequence is TGTGCCAGCACTCCCCCCGGGACTAGCACAGATACGCAGTATTTT.